Listed here are 10 T cell receptor beta chains from one sample, sequenced in a study of read filtering for tumor transcriptome and immune sequencing. From approximately 430 ng of RNA, a library with molecular barcoded alpha/delta and beta/gamma adaptors was made. TCRdb redid the calling of the reads with MiXCR, one entry per CDR3 protein. Counted here are tens of thousands of distinct CDR3 sequences, more than 11% occurring once; the ten biggest clones make up roughly 41%. The sequencing input was a population of CD138-negative cells sorted from bone marrow. These receptors were obtained from a donor aged 40 or over with multiple myeloma.

This clonotype was detected many times. The chain links TRBV10-3 to TRBJ1-2; tentative D call: TRBD1 (5 bases). Between the trimmed V and J ends, which lost 7 bases and 2 bases, there was a span of 20 bases. Germline V gene data show CDR1 as ENHRY and CDR2 as SYGVKD. CDR3 length equals 16 residues. Here the CDR3 reads CAIKRGAGGTNYGYTF. The DNA of the CDR3 is TGTGCCATCAAAAGGGGTGCCGGGGGAACGAACTATGGCTACACCTTC.

The table lists this clonotype with many counts. The chain couples TRBV20-1 to TRBJ2-3, with 8 bases matching TRBD2. Losses at the gene ends were 6 bases for V and 7 bases for J; bases not matched to a gene: 12. CDR1 and CDR2 (germline): DFQATT, SNEGSKA (reference sequence). CDR3 length: 14 residues. For the CDR3, the DNA is TGCAGTGCCAAAGTGGGGACTAGGGGTTATACGCAGTATTTT. This encodes CSAKVGTRGYTQYF.

This clonotype was counted at least ten times. The rearrangement links TRBV14 to TRBJ1-2; no clear D gene. The germline CDR1 and CDR2 sequences are SGHDN and FVKESK. Trimming cost V 0 bases and J 4 bases, with 12 bases left between them. This CDR3 region has 15 residues. CDR3: CASSQDDVPSYGYTF. The CDR3 nucleotides read TGTGCCAGCAGCCAAGACGACGTTCCCTCCTATGGCTACACCTTC.

There are many counts of this clonotype. J is TRBJ2-1 and V is TRBV20-1; 8 nucleotides agree with TRBD2. The CDR3 covers 16 residues. J was trimmed by 4 bases and V by 1 base; bases with no gene match: 9. Per germline, CDR1 DFQATT and CDR2 SNEGSKA (reference sequence). The CDR3 protein is CSARGGRAGEYNEQFF. CDR3 nucleotides: TGCAGTGCTAGAGGCGGAAGAGCGGGAGAGTACAATGAGCAGTTCTTC.

This clonotype was observed a few times. The chain carries TRBV27 and TRBJ1-1, with TRBD1 as a possible D gene (6 bases). In germline, CDR1 is MNHEY, CDR2 SMNVEV (reference sequence). V was cut by 1 base and J by 0 bases, with 9 bases left in between. The CDR3 has 15 residues. CDR3 amino acids: CASSLFSGVNTEAFF. CDR3 nucleotides: TGTGCCAGCAGTTTATTCTCAGGGGTGAACACTGAAGCTTTCTTT.

Worth noting for this clonotype: Given the absence of the conserved phenylalanine or tryptophan at the CDR3 end, a read error is likely. The rearrangement links TRBV28 to TRBJ2-5; 8 nucleotides line up with TRBD2. Trimming took 5 bases from V and 1 from J; bases not matched to a gene: 9. The CDR3 totals 16 residues. Per germline, CDR1 MDHEN and CDR2 SYDVKM. The CDR3, as DNA: TGTGCCAGCAGTCCCCCGGGGGGGGTTATCCAAGAGACCCAGTACCTC. It translates to CASSPPGGVIQETQYL.

This clonotype was recorded a few times. A much larger clone lies one base from this, so it may be a read error. This chain uses TRBV6-4 with TRBJ2-7; D is perhaps TRBD2 (6 bases). In germline, CDR1 is MRHNA, CDR2 SNTAGT. CDR3 length: 14 amino acids. V was clipped by 5 bases and J by 3 bases, with 14 bases between them. CDR3 region: CASSPSGLGYEQYF. CDR3 sequence (DNA): TGTGCCAGCAGTCCCTCGGGACTGGGCTACGAGCAGTACTTC.

This clonotype was counted only a few times. CDR3 DNA sequence: TGTGCCAGCAGCCCGGGACAAAGCTCTGGGGCCAACGTCCTGACTTTC. It specifies CASSPGQSSGANVLTF. V is TRBV7-9 and J is TRBJ2-6; D might be TRBD1 (6 bases). Trimming removed 5 bases at V and 0 bases at J, with 11 bases between. The CDR3 has 16 residues. Germline CDR1 and CDR2: SEHNR and FQNEAQ (reference sequence). The full variable domain, in which reference TRBV7-9 and TRBJ2-6 provide the parts outside the CDR3, is DTGVSQNPRHKITKRGQNVTFRCDPISEHNRLYWYRQTLGQGPEFLTYFQNEAQLEKSRLLSDRFSAERPKGSFSTLEIQRTEQGDSAMYLCASSPGQSSGANVLTFGAGSRLTVL.

The chain uses TRBV19 and TRBJ2-2, with 11 bases that match TRBD2. Trimming removed 4 bases from V and 0 bases from J; junction bases left unmatched: 4. The CDR3 has 17 residues. The germline CDR1 and CDR2 sequences are LNHDA and SQIVND (reference sequence). CDR3 coding DNA: TGTGCCAGTAGTAGGTCTAGCGGGAGGACGAACACCGGGGAGCTGTTTTTT. This translates into CASSRSSGRTNTGELFF.

On this clonotype itself: At one of its ends the junction is not consistent with the germline gene, which may arise from a read error. The chain employs TRBV3-1 and TRBJ1-2; D might be TRBD1 (6 bases). CDR1 LGHDT and CDR2 YNNKEL come from the germline V gene (reference sequence). This CDR3 is built from 16 residues. DNA of the CDR3: TGTGCCGGCAGCTACAAAGGGAACGGGGGCGCGAATGGCTACACCTTC. Residues: CAGSYKGNGGANGYTF.